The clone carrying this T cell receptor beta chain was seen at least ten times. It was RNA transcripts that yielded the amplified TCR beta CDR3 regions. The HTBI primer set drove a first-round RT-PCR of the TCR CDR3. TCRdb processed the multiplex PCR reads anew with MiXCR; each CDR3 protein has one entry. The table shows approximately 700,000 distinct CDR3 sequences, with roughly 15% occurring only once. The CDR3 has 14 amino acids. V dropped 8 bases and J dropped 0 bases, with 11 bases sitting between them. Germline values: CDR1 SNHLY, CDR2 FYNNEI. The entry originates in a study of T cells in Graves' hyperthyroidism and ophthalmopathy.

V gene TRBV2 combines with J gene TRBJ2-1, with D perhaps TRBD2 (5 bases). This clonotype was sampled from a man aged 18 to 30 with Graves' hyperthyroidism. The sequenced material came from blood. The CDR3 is CASGRESSYNEQFF. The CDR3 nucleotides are TGTGCCAGCGGACGGGAAAGCTCCTACAATGAGCAGTTCTTC.